This TCR beta chain was identified during a study of regulatory T cells in long-lasting Graves disease. The table lists this clonotype with many counts. The antigen is not known. Overall study results and limits: It was peripheral blood alone, not thyroid tissue, that was studied.

Described time point: newly diagnosed GD, antithyroid drugs for less than 3 months. With RNA extracted from PBMCs as input, the TCR library was made. For TCR beta, libraries came from iRepertoire HTBI primers and Arm-PCR of CDR3 regions. Per the authors' pipeline: Identification across samples found about 65 TRBV and roughly 13 TRBJ segments. TCRdb analysed the multiplex PCR reads with MiXCR anew, one entry per CDR3 protein. The V and J calls shown here were made by TCRdb, not taken from the authors' results. Among about 400,000 distinct CDR3 sequences listed, about 15% were seen once. This CDR3 has 14 amino acids. Looked up from germline, CDR1 is ENHRY and CDR2 is SYGVKD. The V end lost 4 bases, the J end lost 5 bases, and 11 bases lay between the germline ends. These data are also associated with another study on T cells in Graves' hyperthyroidism and ophthalmopathy. Turning to that study: Initially, a first-round RT-PCR of the TCR CDR3 employed the HTBI primer set.

Sequenced material: peripheral blood mononuclear cells (PBMCs), taken at new diagnosis, from a patient treated with antithyroid drugs. The clonotype was recovered from a woman between 40 and 55 years old with Graves disease. The chain recombines TRBV10-3 with TRBJ2-2; the D is unclear. CDR3 nucleotides: TGTGCCATCAGTGGTGATCTACAGACCGGGGAGCTGTTTTTT. It encodes CAISGDLQTGELFF.